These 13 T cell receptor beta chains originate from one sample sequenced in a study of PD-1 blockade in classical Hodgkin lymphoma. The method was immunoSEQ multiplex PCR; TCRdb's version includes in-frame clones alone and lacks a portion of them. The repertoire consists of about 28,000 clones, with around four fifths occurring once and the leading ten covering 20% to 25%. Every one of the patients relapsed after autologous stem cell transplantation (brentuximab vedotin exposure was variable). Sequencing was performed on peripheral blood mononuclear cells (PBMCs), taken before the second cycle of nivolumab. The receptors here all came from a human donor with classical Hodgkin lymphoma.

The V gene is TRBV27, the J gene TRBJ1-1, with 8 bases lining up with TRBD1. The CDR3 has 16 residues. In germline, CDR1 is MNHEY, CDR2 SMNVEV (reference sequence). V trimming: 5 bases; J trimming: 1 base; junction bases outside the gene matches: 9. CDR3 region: CASSAPSTGENTEAFF. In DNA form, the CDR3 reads TGTGCCAGCAGTGCACCCTCGACAGGGGAGAACACTGAAGCTTTCTTT.

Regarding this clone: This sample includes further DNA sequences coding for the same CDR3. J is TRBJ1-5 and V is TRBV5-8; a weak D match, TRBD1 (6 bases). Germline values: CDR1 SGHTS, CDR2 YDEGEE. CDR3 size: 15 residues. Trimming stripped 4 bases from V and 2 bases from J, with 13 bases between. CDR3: CASSRFRGGNQPQHF. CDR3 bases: TGTGCCAGCAGCCGTTTCAGGGGAGGCAATCAGCCCCAGCATTTT.

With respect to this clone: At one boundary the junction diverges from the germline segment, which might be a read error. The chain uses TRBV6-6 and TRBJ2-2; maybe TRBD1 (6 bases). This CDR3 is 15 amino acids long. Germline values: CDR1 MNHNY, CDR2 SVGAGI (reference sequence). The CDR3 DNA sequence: TGTGCCAGCAGTGACTCAGAGGACAGCACCGGGGAGCTGTTTTTT. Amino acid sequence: CASSDSEDSTGELFF.

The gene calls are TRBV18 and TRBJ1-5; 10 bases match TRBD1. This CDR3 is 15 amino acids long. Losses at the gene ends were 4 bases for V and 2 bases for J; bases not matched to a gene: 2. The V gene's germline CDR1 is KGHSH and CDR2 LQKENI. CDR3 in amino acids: CASSQGTGGNQPQHF. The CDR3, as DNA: TGTGCCAGCTCACAAGGGACAGGGGGCAATCAGCCCCAGCATTTT.

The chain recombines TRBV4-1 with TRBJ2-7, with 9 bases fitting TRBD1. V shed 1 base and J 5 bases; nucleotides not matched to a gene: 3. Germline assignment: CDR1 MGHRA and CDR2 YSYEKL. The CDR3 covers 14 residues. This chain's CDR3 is CASSQGTGAHEQYF. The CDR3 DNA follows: TGCGCCAGCAGCCAAGGGACAGGGGCCCACGAGCAGTACTTC.

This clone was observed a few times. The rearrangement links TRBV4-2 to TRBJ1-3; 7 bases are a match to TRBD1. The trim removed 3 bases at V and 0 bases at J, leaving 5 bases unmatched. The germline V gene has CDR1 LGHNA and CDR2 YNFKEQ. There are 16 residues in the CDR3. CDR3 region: CASSQRGGTSGNTIYF. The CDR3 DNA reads TGTGCCAGCAGCCAGAGAGGGGGCACCTCTGGAAACACCATATATTTT.

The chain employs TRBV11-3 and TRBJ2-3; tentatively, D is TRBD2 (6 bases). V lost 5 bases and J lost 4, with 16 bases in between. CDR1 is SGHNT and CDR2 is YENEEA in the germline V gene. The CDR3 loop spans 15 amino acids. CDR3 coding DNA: TGTGCCAGCAGCCCTTTGGGGCGGGATGCAGATACGCAGTATTTT. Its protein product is CASSPLGRDADTQYF.

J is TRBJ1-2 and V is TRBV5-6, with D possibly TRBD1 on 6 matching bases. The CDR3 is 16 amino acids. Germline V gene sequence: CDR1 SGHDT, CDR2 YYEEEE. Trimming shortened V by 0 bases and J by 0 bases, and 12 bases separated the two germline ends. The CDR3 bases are TGTGCCAGCAGCTTGGATCCCAGGGGCACTAACTATGGCTACACCTTC. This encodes CASSLDPRGTNYGYTF.

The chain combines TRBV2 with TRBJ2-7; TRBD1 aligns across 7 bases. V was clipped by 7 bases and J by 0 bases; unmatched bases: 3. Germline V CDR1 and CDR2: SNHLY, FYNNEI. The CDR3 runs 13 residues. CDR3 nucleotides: TGTGCCAGCAAGACAGGGAGCTCCTACGAGCAGTACTTC. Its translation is CASKTGSSYEQYF.

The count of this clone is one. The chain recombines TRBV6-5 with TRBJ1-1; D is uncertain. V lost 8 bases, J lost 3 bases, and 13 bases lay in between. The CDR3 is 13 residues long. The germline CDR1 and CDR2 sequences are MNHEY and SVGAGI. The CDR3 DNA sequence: TGTGCCAGCTACTATCGGGGAGACACTGAAGCTTTCTTT. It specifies CASYYRGDTEAFF.

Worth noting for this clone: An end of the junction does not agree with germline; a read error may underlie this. CDR3 sequence reads: CSARTGTGPHF. The CDR3 DNA follows: TGCAGTGCTAGAACGGGAACAGGACCTCACTTC. The rearrangement uses TRBV20-1 and TRBJ1-2, with TRBD1 as a possible D gene (5 bases). This CDR3 region has 11 residues. Looked up from germline, CDR1 is DFQATT and CDR2 is SNEGSKA (reference sequence).

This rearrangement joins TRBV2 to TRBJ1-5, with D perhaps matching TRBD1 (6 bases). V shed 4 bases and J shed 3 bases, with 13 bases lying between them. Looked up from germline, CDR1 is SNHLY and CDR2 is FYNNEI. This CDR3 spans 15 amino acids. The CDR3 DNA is TGTGCCAGCAGTGGCCTCCAGGGGAACAATCAGCCCCAGCATTTT. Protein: CASSGLQGNNQPQHF.

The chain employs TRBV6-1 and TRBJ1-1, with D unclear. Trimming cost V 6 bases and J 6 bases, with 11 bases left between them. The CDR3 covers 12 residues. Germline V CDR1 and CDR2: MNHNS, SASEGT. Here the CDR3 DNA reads TGTGCCAGCAGCCGCCGGACTTCTGAAGCTTTCTTT. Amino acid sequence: CASSRRTSEAFF.